What follows describes a single T cell receptor beta chain. Its specificity is unknown. At one boundary the junction diverges from the germline segment, which might be a read error. TCRbeta libraries were built with three rounds of nested PCR, modified from ARM-PCR. TCRdb called the multiplex PCR reads again in MiXCR, with one record for every CDR3 protein. The sample holds 85,000 or so distinct CDR3 sequences, more than 75% seen once. This record belongs to a study of tumor and adjacent non-tumor tissue in lung cancer. Study details: The cohort had 12 to 13 adenocarcinoma, a couple of squamous cell and 1 small cell patients. Aged about 30 to 76 years, patients included 10 men and about five women with stage I to III disease. Study-wide results and limits: Higher tumor TCR diversity was associated with shorter survival. Tumor tissue had significantly higher TCR diversity than normal lung.

Per the germline V gene, CDR1 is MNHNY and CDR2 is SVGAGI (reference sequence). The length of the CDR3 is 16 residues. The template was RNA from unsorted bulk tissue. The normal lung tissue was taken more than 3 cm from the tumor edge. Sequencing was done on a sample of distant non-tumor lung tissue. The origin of this receptor is a woman aged 45-60 years with non-small cell lung cancer. The rearrangement links TRBV6-6 to TRBJ1-1, with 7 bases matching TRBD1. The CDR3 sequence: CASSSSRTGEYTEAFF. The CDR3 bases are TGTGCCAGCAGCTCCTCTCGAACAGGGGAATACACCGAAGCTTTCTTT.